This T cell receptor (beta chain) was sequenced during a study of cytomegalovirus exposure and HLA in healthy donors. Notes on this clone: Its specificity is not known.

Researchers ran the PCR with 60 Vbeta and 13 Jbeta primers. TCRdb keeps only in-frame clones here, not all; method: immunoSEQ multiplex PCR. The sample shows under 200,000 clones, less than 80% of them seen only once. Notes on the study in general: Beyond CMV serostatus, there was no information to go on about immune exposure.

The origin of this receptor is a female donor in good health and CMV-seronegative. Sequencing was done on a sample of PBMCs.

CDR3 protein: CTSSHTRTGGAQETQYF. CDR3 nucleotides: TGCACCAGCAGCCATACCCGGACGGGGGGGGCCCAAGAGACCCAGTACTTC. The rearrangement uses TRBV1 and TRBJ2-5; TRBD2 is taken as the D call from the table, unchecked against the DNA. TRBV1 is deemed a pseudogene. This CDR3 has 17 amino acids.